This T cell receptor (beta chain) is drawn from a study of lymphopenia after photon versus proton radiotherapy. Study-wide results and limits: After the lymphocyte nadir, photon-treated repertoires showed oligoclonal expansion, especially of CD8+ Temra cells. Under photons, naive T cells and diversity fell while effector/memory populations rose.

Germline V CDR1 and CDR2: MDHEN, SYDVKM. V was pared by 3 bases and J by 5 bases, with 19 bases between. The CDR3 extends over 16 amino acids. Produced via immunoSEQ multiplex PCR; TCRdb's table is partial and in-frame only. Counted here are roughly 49,000 clones, 92% occurring once; the ten biggest clones make up about 20%. As regards this clone: Its antigen is as yet unknown.

The chain uses TRBV28 and TRBJ2-5; the D gene could be TRBD1 or TRBD2 (5 bases each). Here the sequenced sample was peripheral blood, taken from a patient treated with photon-based radiotherapy. The receptor was derived from a woman aged 35 to 49 with cholangiocarcinoma. CDR3 coding DNA: TGTGCCAGCAGTTTGTTAACCGAGGAGGCAGGGGAGACCCAGTACTTC. Translation: CASSLLTEEAGETQYF.